The clone carrying this TCR beta chain was observed a single time. The germline gene is not matched at one end of the junction; a read error may be the cause. The entry originates in a study of radiation and T cells in renal cell carcinoma. Sequencing used immunoSEQ multiplex PCR; TCRdb keeps in-frame clones, though not all of them. The sample shows 120,000 to 150,000 clones, about 85% of them seen only once. The CDR3 consists of 11 residues. The germline V gene has CDR1 SGHDT and CDR2 YYEEEE. Sample time point: baseline pretreatment blood. Treatment: 15 Gy SBRT to primary tumor, nephrectomy 4 weeks later.

This chain links TRBV5-6 with TRBJ2-7; TRBD1 aligns across 7 bases. The sequence came from a woman in her 70s with renal cell carcinoma. The source material was blood, sampled from a patient whose treatment included radiotherapy and nephrectomy. CDR3 protein: CASSSPGTADF. The CDR3 coding sequence is TGTGCCAGCAGCTCGCCCGGGACAGCCGACTTC.